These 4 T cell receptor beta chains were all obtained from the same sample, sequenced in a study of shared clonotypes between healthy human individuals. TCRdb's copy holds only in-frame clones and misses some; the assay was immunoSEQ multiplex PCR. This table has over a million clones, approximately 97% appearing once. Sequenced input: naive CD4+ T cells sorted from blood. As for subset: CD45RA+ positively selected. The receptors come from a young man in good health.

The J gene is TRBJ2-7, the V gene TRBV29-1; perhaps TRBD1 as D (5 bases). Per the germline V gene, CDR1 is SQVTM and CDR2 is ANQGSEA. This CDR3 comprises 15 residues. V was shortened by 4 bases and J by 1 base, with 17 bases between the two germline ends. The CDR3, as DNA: TGCAGCGTTGCGTTGTGGGCAGGGCTATCCTACGAGCAGTACTTC. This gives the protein CSVALWAGLSYEQYF.

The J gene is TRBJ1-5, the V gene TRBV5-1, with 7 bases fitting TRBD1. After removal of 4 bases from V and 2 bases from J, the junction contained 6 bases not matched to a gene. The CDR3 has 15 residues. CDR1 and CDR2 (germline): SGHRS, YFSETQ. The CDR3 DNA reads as TGCGCCAGCAGCCTTAACACAGGGGGCAATCAGCCCCAGCATTTT. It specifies CASSLNTGGNQPQHF.

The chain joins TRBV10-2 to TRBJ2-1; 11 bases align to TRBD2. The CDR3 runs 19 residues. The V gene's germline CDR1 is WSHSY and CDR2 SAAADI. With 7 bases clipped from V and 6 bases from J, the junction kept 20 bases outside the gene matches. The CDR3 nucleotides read TGCGCCAGCAACAACAAATCGATTAGACTAGCGGGATATGTCAATGAGCAGTTCTTC. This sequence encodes CASNNKSIRLAGYVNEQFF.

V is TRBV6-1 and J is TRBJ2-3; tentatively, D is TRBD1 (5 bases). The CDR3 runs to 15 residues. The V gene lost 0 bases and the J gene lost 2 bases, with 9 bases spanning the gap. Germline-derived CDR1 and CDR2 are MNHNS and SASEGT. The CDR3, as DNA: TGTGCCAGCAGTGAAGCGCAGGGATTCACAGATACGCAGTATTTT. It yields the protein CASSEAQGFTDTQYF.